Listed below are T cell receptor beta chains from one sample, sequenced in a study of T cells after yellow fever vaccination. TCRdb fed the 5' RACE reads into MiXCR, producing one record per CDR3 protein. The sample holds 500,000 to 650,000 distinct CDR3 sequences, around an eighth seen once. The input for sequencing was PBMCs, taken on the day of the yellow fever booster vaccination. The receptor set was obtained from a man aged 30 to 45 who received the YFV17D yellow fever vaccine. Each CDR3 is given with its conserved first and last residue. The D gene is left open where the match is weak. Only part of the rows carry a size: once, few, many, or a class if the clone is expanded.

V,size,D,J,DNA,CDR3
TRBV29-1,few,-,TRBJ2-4,TGCAGCGTCAATCGGACGAAACTAGCCAAAAACATTCAGTACTTC,CSVNRTKLAKNIQYF
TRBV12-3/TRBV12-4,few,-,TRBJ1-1,TGTGCCAGCAGTTTCGATAACAGGGCGACCGAAGCTTTCTTT,CASSFDNRATEAFF
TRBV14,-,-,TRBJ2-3,TGTGCCAGCAGCCAAGATACTCGGAGTGGCGGGAGCACAGATACGCAGTATTTT,CASSQDTRSGGSTDTQYF
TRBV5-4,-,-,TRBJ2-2,TGTGCCAGCAGCTCCGGGGATGGAGGGAGTTGGACCGGGGAGCTGTTTTTT,CASSSGDGGSWTGELFF
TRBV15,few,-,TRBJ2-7,TGTGCCACCTCCCTCGGGGCCCCGATGACCGGCGAGCAGTACTTC,CATSLGAPMTGEQYF
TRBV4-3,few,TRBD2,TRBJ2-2,TGCGCCAGCAGCCAAGTCGCGGGAGCGGACACCGGGGAGCTGTTTTTT,CASSQVAGADTGELFF
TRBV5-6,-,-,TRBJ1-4,-,CASSLSQLMKNCFF
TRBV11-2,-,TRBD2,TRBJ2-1,TGTGCCAGCAGCTTGGTGGCGGGAGACGCCTACAATGAGCAGTTCTTC,CASSLVAGDAYNEQFF
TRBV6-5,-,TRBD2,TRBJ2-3,TGTGCCAGCAGTTACAGTCCTGCGGGAGCGACAGATACGCAGTATTTT,CASSYSPAGATDTQYF
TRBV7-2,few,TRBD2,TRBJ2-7,TGTGCCAGCAGCTCTGGGACTAGCGGGAATACGCAGTACTTC,CASSSGTSGNTQYF
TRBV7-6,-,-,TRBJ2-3,TGTGCCAGCAGCCCTGGACGGCAGAGCACAGATACGCAGTATTTT,CASSPGRQSTDTQYF
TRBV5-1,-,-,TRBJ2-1,TGCGCCAGCAGCTTGGGGATTCAGGGCTCCTACAATGAGCAGTTCTTC,CASSLGIQGSYNEQFF
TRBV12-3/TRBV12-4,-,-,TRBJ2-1,TGTGCCAGCAGTTCCCAGCCGGGACTTCGTCAGTTCTTC,CASSSQPGLRQFF
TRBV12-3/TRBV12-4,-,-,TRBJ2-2,TGTGCCAGCACCCTCTTTGGCACCGGGGAGCTGTTTTTT,CASTLFGTGELFF
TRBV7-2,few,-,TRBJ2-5,TGTGCCAGCAGCTTAGTGCCGGACGGTCGAGAGACCCAGTACTTC,CASSLVPDGRETQYF
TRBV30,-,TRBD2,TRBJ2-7,TGTGCCTGGAGTTTGAGCGGGAGTGACGAGCAGTACTTC,CAWSLSGSDEQYF
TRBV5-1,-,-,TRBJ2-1,TGCGCCAGCAGCACCTTTCGGGGACTCAGTCCCAATGAGCAGTTCTTC,CASSTFRGLSPNEQFF
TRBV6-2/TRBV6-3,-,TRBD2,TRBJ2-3,TGTGCCGTTCGGGAGTGGCTAGCGGGAGCAGATACGCAGTATTTT,CAVREWLAGADTQYF
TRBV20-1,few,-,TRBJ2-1,TGCAGTGCTAGAAACTTGATCGGGAGCTCCTACAATGAGCAGTTCTTC,CSARNLIGSSYNEQFF
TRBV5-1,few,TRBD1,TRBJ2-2,TGCGCCAGCAGCTTATGGCCGGGACAGTCAACCGGGGAGCTGTTTTTT,CASSLWPGQSTGELFF
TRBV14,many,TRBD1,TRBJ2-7,TGTGCCAGCAGCCAAGATCTTCCGGGACAGGGCTACGAGCAGTACTTC,CASSQDLPGQGYEQYF
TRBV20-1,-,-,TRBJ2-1,TGCAGTGCTGGAGTTAATGAGCAGTTCTTC,CSAGVNEQFF
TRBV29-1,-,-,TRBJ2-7,TGCAGCGTAGGCCCCGGGGGGCGGAACGAGCAGTACTTC,CSVGPGGRNEQYF
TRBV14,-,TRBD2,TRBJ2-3,TGTGCCAGCAGCCAAGGCGGCGGGAGGGCGCAGTATTTT,CASSQGGGRAQYF
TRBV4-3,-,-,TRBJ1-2,TGCGCCAGCAGCCAAGATGACATAGCTCTCAACCTTGGTGGCTACACCTTC,CASSQDDIALNLGGYTF
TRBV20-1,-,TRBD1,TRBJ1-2,TGCAGTGCTAGAGACGGGACAGTAGCTAACTATGGCTACACCTTC,CSARDGTVANYGYTF
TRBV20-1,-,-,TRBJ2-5,TGCAGTGCTTCGGGGGCGCGAGAGACCCAGTACTTC,CSASGARETQYF
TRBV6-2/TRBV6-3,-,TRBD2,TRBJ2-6,TGTGCCAGCAGTCCGACTAGCGTAAGCTCTGGGGCCAACGTCCTGACTTTC,CASSPTSVSSGANVLTF
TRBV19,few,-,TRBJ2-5,TGTGCCAGTAGTATCAATGGTTTGGAGACCCAGTACTTC,CASSINGLETQYF
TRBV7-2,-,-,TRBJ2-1,TGTGCCAGCAGCCCGGCCTGGGAGCAGTTCTTC,CASSPAWEQFF